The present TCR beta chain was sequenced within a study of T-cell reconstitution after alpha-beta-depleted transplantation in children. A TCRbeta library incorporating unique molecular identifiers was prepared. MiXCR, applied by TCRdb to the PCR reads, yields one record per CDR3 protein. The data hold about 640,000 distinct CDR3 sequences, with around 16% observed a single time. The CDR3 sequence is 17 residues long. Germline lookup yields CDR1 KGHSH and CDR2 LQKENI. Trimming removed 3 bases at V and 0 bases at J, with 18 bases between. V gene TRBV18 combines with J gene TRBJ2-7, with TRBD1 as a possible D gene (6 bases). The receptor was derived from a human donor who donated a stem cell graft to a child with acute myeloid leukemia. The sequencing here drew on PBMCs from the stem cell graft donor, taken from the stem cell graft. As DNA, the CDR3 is TGTGCCAGCTCACCTCCAGGGGCGGGCGGAAGCTCCTACGAGCAGTACTTC. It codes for CASSPPGAGGSSYEQYF. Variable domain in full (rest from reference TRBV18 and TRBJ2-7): NAGVMQNPRHLVRRRGQEARLRCSPMKGHSHVYWYRQLPEEGLKFMVYLQKENIIDESGMPKERFSAEFPKEGPSILRIQQVVRGDSAAYFCASSPPGAGGSSYEQYFGPGTRLTVT.